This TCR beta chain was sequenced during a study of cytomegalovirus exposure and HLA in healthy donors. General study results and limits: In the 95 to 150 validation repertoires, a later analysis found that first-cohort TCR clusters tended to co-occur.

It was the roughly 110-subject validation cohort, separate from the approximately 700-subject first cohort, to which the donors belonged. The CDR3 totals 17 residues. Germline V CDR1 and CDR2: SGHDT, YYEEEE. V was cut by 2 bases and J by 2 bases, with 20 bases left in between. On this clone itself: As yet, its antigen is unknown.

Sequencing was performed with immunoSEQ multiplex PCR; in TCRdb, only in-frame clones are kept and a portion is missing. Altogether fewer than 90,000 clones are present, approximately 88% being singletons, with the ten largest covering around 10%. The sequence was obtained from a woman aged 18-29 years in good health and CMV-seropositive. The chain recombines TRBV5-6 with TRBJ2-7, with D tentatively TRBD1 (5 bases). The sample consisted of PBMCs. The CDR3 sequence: CASSFAEVGRVTYEQYF. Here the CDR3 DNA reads TGTGCCAGCAGCTTCGCTGAGGTCGGCAGGGTGACCTACGAGCAGTACTTC.